The present entry profiles one T cell receptor beta chain with its context. Its antigen is not yet known. It has no much larger one-base neighbor in the sample; base qualities were not kept. This sample was taken from a study of blood T cell repertoires in COVID-19 (dated by TCRdb to the early 2020s). Regarding the research as a whole: The collaborator samples originated in the United States, Italy and Spain and spanned the acute and convalescent phases of COVID-19. The material from the prospective study consisted of cDNA or gDNA derived from T cells, B-cell-depleted T cells, or PBMCs. Subjects who had been exposed to COVID-19, were actively infected with it, or had recovered from it provided the deeply sampled blood TCRbeta repertoires that made up the dataset. The repertoires were released in a freely available public database intended as a resource for research on the immune response to SARS-CoV-2. The samples were drawn from two sources: the first 160 participants of the ongoing ImmuneRACE study, and 1,200 or so subjects contributed by 6 global collaborators. Sample metadata almost always included a de-identified subject ID, COVID-19 status, age in years and sex. Where available, HLA class I and class II types were taken from metadata supplied by the sample provider and were not determined by assay-based typing.

TCRbeta CDR3 regions were amplified from genomic DNA using the immunoSEQ Assay, a bias-controlled multiplex PCR. The source study handled its data this way. Nucleated cell counts per sample were estimated from amplification of reference gene primers within the assay. Sequence reads were collapsed and filtered to measure the absolute abundance of every unique TCRbeta CDR3 rearrangement. For each sample, productive Simpson clonality was calculated by taking the square root of Simpson's diversity index across productive rearrangements. In its TCRdb copy, this immuneACCESS table keeps in-frame sequences only and misses some clones. Where compared with another copy, unresolved V genes explain less than half of these, and the others have no known cause. That table gives V, J and clone size, and the DNA gave D and trimming. This sample is represented by a few hundred thousand clones; around 84% of them were singletons. Of the sample, 2.9% falls within the top ten clones.

Taken from cysteine to phenylalanine, the CDR3 has 14 residues. Only the CDR3 DNA stays, 42 bases, in frame from base 1. Trimming takes 0 bases from V and 9 bases from J, and the germline ends sit 13 bases apart. Looking up the germline V gene yields CDR1 SGDLS and CDR2 YYNGEE. General conclusions and limits of the study: The amount of clinical and demographic metadata varied by source and participant and was provided uncurated.

Another Seattle source contributed samples from volunteer blood donors who had recovered from COVID-19. Whole blood was collected in K2EDTA tubes by collaborating institutions according to the institutions' own protocols. Collaborator samples were shipped for TCRbeta analysis as frozen whole blood, isolated PBMCs, or DNA extracted from either sample type. The chain joins TRBV9 to TRBJ2-1, with a weak D call of TRBD2 (6 bases match). The sample comprised peripheral blood. The sequence was obtained from a man aged 50-59 years who had recovered from COVID-19. The DNA sequence is given as TGTGCCAGCAGCGTAGAAGCACGGACTACTGAGCAGTTCTTC. This translates into CASSVEARTTEQFF.